The 16 T cell receptor beta chains presented below share a single source sample, sequenced in a study of blood T cell repertoires in COVID-19. Clones were read by immunoSEQ multiplex PCR, and TCRdb kept only the in-frame ones, dropping some. The sample shows about 94,000 clones, approximately 79% of them seen only once. Sequenced material: peripheral blood. These receptors were obtained from a man aged 65-85 years with COVID-19, enrolled during active disease.

The J gene is TRBJ2-5, the V gene TRBV27; D gene ambiguous. The CDR3 loop spans 15 amino acids. The ends were cut back, 4 bases at V and 8 bases at J, with 20 bases in the middle. CDR1 and CDR2 (germline): MNHEY, SMNVEV (reference sequence). CDR3 protein: CASSSSPITSGTQYF. The CDR3 coding sequence is TGTGCCAGCAGTTCTTCCCCCATAACGTCAGGCACCCAGTACTTC.

The J gene is TRBJ2-1, the V gene TRBV7-2; D not resolved. The ends were cut back, 1 base at V and 7 bases at J, with 11 bases in the middle. The length of the CDR3 is 14 residues. Germline V gives CDR1 SGHTA, CDR2 FQGNSA. CDR3 coding DNA: TGTGCCAGCAGCTTAGGCGCGTTGGTGAATGAGCAGTTCTTC. Protein: CASSLGALVNEQFF.

The count of this clone is one. J is TRBJ1-5 and V is TRBV28; tentatively, D is TRBD1 (5 bases). V was trimmed by 5 bases and J by 4 bases, leaving 24 bases between them. The germline V gene has CDR1 MDHEN and CDR2 SYDVKM. The CDR3 has 18 amino acids. CDR3 residues: CASSGPFVLQGFNQPQHF. The CDR3 bases are TGTGCCAGCAGTGGCCCTTTCGTGCTTCAGGGATTTAATCAGCCCCAGCATTTT.

The chain is built from TRBV30 and TRBJ1-1; tentatively, D is TRBD1 (6 bases). The ends were cut back, 3 bases at V and 3 bases at J, with 14 bases in the middle. This CDR3 is 14 amino acids long. Germline-derived CDR1 and CDR2 are GTSNPN and SVGIG (reference sequence). Here the CDR3 reads CAWSQGLRYTEAFF. CDR3 coding DNA: TGTGCCTGGAGCCAGGGGCTTAGGTACACTGAAGCTTTCTTT.

The V call is TRBV4-2, the J call TRBJ1-3, with TRBD1 as a possible D gene (5 bases). V lost 4 bases, J lost 0 bases, and 7 bases lay in between. Germline V gives CDR1 LGHNA, CDR2 YNFKEQ. This CDR3 contains 14 residues. In DNA form, the CDR3 reads TGTGCCAGCAGCCCGGGGGACTCTGGAAACACCATATATTTT. This translates into CASSPGDSGNTIYF.

The sample holds one count of this clone. The chain carries TRBV9 and TRBJ1-3; D unresolved. With 0 bases removed from V and 0 bases from J, the gap between germline ends came to 13 bases. Germline V CDR1 and CDR2: SGDLS, YYNGEE. This CDR3 has 17 amino acids. The chain's CDR3 is CASSVGGVVSSGNTIYF. The DNA for the CDR3 is TGTGCCAGCAGCGTAGGAGGAGTCGTAAGCTCTGGAAACACCATATATTTT. The full variable domain, in which reference TRBV9 and TRBJ1-3 provide the parts outside the CDR3, is DSGVTQTPKHLITATGQRVTLRCSPRSGDLSVYWYQQSLDQGLQFLIQYYNGEERAKGNILERFSAQQFPDLHSELNLSSLELGDSALYFCASSVGGVVSSGNTIYFGEGSWLTVV.

The chain has TRBV6-1 and TRBJ2-7; possible D gene TRBD2, 6 bases. The CDR3 totals 15 residues. Trimming removed 1 base from V and 2 bases from J, with 12 bases in between. The germline CDR1 and CDR2 sequences are MNHNS and SASEGT. CDR3 nucleotide sequence: TGTGCCAGCAGTGAAGGTCCGGGAGTCACCTACGAGCAGTACTTC. Translation gives CASSEGPGVTYEQYF.

The CDR3 nucleotides read TGTGCCTGGAGTCCGCAACCGAGGGAGACCCAGTACTTC. It specifies CAWSPQPRETQYF. V usage is TRBV30 and J usage is TRBJ2-5; D is unresolved. Trimming shortened V by 2 bases and J by 5 bases, and 12 bases separated the two germline ends. This CDR3 region has 13 residues. The germline V gene encodes CDR1 GTSNPN and CDR2 SVGIG (reference sequence). Combining the CDR3 with reference TRBV30 and TRBJ2-5 gives the whole variable domain SQTIHQWPATLVQPVGSPLSLECTVEGTSNPNLYWYRQAAGRGLQLLFYSVGIGQISSEVPQNLSASRPQDRQFILSSKKLLLSDSGFYLCAWSPQPRETQYFGPGTRLLVL.

The CDR3 coding sequence is TGTGCCAGTAGTATCTCGGAGACCCAGTACTTC. It translates to CASSISETQYF. The rearrangement joins TRBV19 to TRBJ2-5; unclear D gene. The CDR3 has 11 amino acids. CDR1 and CDR2 from the germline V gene are LNHDA and SQIVND (reference sequence). V lost 3 bases to trimming and J lost 5 bases, with 4 bases between them. Supplemented by reference TRBV19 and TRBJ2-5, the full variable domain reads DGGITQSPKYLFRKEGQNVTLSCEQNLNHDAMYWYRQDPGQGLRLIYYSQIVNDFQKGDIAEGYSVSREKKESFPLTVTSAQKNPTAFYLCASSISETQYFGPGTRLLVL.

There are many counts of this clone. The chain uses TRBV9 and TRBJ1-1; 7 nucleotides agree with TRBD1. The V and J ends lost 3 bases and 7 bases, in that order; junction bases with no gene match: 12. The CDR3 is made up of 15 amino acids. CDR1 and CDR2 from the germline V gene are SGDLS and YYNGEE. The CDR3 loop reads CASSADGQAGLEAFF. In DNA form, the CDR3 reads TGTGCCAGCAGCGCGGACGGACAGGCAGGGCTTGAAGCTTTCTTT.

This clone was detected a few times. The rearrangement joins TRBV5-4 to TRBJ1-4; 7 bases line up with TRBD1. V gave up 2 bases and J gave up 0 bases; unmatched junction bases: 4. Germline V gene data show CDR1 as SGHNT and CDR2 as YYREEE (reference sequence). The CDR3 runs to 16 residues. CDR3 protein: CASSLGGSSTNEKLFF. CDR3 in DNA: TGTGCCAGCAGCTTAGGGGGCAGTTCAACTAATGAAAAACTGTTTTTT.

J is TRBJ2-3 and V is TRBV9; TRBD2 matches 9 bases. Germline trimming cut 3 bases from V and 5 bases from J; bases unmatched to any gene: 7. The length of the CDR3 is 15 residues. CDR1 and CDR2 from the germline V gene are SGDLS and YYNGEE. DNA of the CDR3: TGTGCCAGCAGCGCACTTAGCGGGAGAGGAGATACGCAGTATTTT. Translated: CASSALSGRGDTQYF.

This rearrangement joins TRBV7-9 to TRBJ1-1; 8 positions match TRBD1. The CDR3 consists of 15 residues. Per germline, CDR1 SEHNR and CDR2 FQNEAQ (reference sequence). J gave up 1 base and V 1 base, and 2 bases lay outside the gene matches. As DNA, the CDR3 is TGTGCCAGCAGCTTAGGCGGGACAGGGAACACTGAAGCTTTCTTT. Protein: CASSLGGTGNTEAFF. Together with reference TRBV7-9 and TRBJ1-1, the CDR3 gives the full variable domain: DTGVSQNPRHKITKRGQNVTFRCDPISEHNRLYWYRQTLGQGPEFLTYFQNEAQLEKSRLLSDRFSAERPKGSFSTLEIQRTEQGDSAMYLCASSLGGTGNTEAFFGQGTRLTVV.

The V gene is TRBV28, the J gene TRBJ2-1, with D maybe TRBD2 (5 bases). The V gene lost 5 bases and the J gene lost 3 bases, with 8 bases spanning the gap. The CDR3 covers 13 residues. Germline values: CDR1 MDHEN, CDR2 SYDVKM. CDR3 in amino acids: CASSIAFYNEQFF. CDR3 DNA: TGTGCCAGCAGTATAGCGTTCTACAATGAGCAGTTCTTC.

The chain has TRBV28 and TRBJ1-1; maybe TRBD1 (6 bases). The germline V and J ends were trimmed by 5 bases and 9 bases, with 16 bases remaining between them. CDR1 MDHEN and CDR2 SYDVKM come from the germline V gene. The CDR3 totals 13 residues. CDR3 sequence reads: CASSGDPGEKAFF. The DNA for the CDR3 is TGTGCCAGCAGTGGGGATCCAGGGGAAAAAGCTTTCTTT.

This clone was counted a few times. The genes are TRBV5-6 and TRBJ1-4, with TRBD1 identical over 11 bases. The CDR3 spans 15 residues. Germline assignment: CDR1 SGHDT and CDR2 YYEEEE. The ends lost 0 bases at V and 7 bases at J; junction bases unmatched: 2. CDR3 sequence (DNA): TGTGCCAGCAGCTTGGTTGGACAGGGGGCTGAAAAACTGTTTTTT. It translates to CASSLVGQGAEKLFF.